Sequencing of this T cell receptor beta chain was carried out in a study of cytomegalovirus exposure and HLA in healthy donors. Study context: Membership in the Caucasian-associated ancestry cluster was found for around four fifths of 300 to 400 genotyped donors. Study outcomes and limitations: According to the study, 180 or so TCR beta chains were cytomegalovirus-associated. In most subjects, TCR beta sequences reportedly gave accurate predictions of HLA-A and HLA-B alleles.

For this clone: Its antigen is unknown.

The J segment lost 6 bases and the V segment lost 6 bases, leaving 11 bases of the junction unmatched. CDR3 length equals 15 residues. Germline loops: CDR1 MNHNS, CDR2 SASEGT. Primers included in the PCR were 60 Vbeta and 13 Jbeta primers. Profiling relied on immunoSEQ multiplex PCR, and the TCRdb table lists in-frame clones only, not all of them. The repertoire has approximately 110,000 clones, around 62% of them found once; the top ten carry approximately 3.8%. This receptor was taken from a man aged 25 to 40 in good health and CMV-seropositive. The sequenced material came from PBMCs. The chain joins TRBV6-1 to TRBJ1-1; 9 bases match TRBD1. CDR3 in DNA: TGTGCCAGCAGCCGGGACAGGGAATTGACCCCTGAAGCTTTCTTT. It encodes CASSRDRELTPEAFF.